This T cell receptor beta chain was retrieved from a study of response to subunit inactivated influenza vaccine. TCRdb analysed the RT-PCR reads with MiXCR anew, one entry per CDR3 protein. The repertoire includes 650,000 or so distinct CDR3 sequences, 12% to 15% of them detected once, and 7.5% to 9% sits in the top ten. Germline lookup yields CDR1 KGHSH and CDR2 LQKENI. The CDR3 extends over 16 amino acids. V was pared by 6 bases and J by 7 bases, with 11 bases of the junction left unmatched. The source material was PBMCs from blood, sampled less than 15 days before vaccination. The chain uses TRBV18 and TRBJ2-7; 14 positions match TRBD2. This clonotype was sampled from a man between 50 and 59 years old who received an inactivated influenza vaccine. CDR3 nucleotide sequence: TGTGCCAGCTCGTACGGGACTAGCGGGAGTGATCGTGAGCAGTACTTC. This translates into CASSYGTSGSDREQYF.